The subject of this entry is one T cell receptor (beta chain). Its antigen is still unknown. TEMRA cells were FACS-enriched and CD8+ and CD4+ T cells negatively isolated. The CDR3 consists of 13 residues. The sample belongs to a study of CD8 T cells in Susac syndrome. General observations from the study: Clonal expansion was missing from Susac syndrome CD4+ T cell repertoires. As the study acknowledged, the number of individuals in its TCR sequencing and HLA analysis was relatively small.

Reverse transcription of 0.5 to 1 ug RNA was performed with random hexamers. TCRdb re-called the immunoSEQ multiplex PCR reads through MiXCR, storing one row per CDR3 protein. The sample has more than 100,000 distinct CDR3 sequences, over 95% seen once; the top ten hold less than 0.15%. The chain is built from TRBV21-1 and TRBJ1-2. TRBV21-1 is designated a pseudogene. The sequence came from a human donor with Susac syndrome. Input material: CD4+ T cells from PBMCs. The CDR3 nucleotides read TGTGCCAGCAAAGGGTCACGATTCTATGGCTACACCTTC. This codes for CASKGSRFYGYTF.